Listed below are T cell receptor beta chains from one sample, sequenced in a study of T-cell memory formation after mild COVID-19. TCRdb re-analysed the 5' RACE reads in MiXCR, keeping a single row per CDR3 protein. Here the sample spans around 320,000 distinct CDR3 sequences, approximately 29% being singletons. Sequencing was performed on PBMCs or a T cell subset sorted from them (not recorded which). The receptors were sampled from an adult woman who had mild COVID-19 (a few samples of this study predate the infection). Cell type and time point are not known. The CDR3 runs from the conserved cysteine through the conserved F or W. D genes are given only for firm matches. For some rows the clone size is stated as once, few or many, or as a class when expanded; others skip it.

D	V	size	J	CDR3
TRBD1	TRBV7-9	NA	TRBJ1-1	CASSLATGMNTEAFF
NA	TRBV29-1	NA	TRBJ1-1	CSVEDGRNQGTEAFF
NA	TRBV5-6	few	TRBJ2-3	CASSLASVTQYF
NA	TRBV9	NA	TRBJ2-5	CASNRLGGGGKETQYF
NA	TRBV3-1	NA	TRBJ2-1	CASSPGAGNEQFF
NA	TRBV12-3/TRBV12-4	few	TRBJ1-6	CASSLRGQNSPLHF
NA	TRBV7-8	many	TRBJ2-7	CASSLVAYEQYF
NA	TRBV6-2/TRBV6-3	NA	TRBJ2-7	CASSYLPGPYEQYF
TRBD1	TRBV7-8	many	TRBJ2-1	CASSFDRGYYNEQFF
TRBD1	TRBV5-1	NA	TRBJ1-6	CASRLGQGNSPLHF
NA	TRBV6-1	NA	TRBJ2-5	CASSEGGFRETQYF
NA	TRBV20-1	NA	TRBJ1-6	CSASRSRNSPLHF
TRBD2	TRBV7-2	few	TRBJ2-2	CASSAGLAGGPGELFF
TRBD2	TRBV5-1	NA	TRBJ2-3	CASSLGSSGVTDTQYF
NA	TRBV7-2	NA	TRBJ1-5	CASSLQGRETQPQHF
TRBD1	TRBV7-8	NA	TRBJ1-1	CASSSQGQITEAFF
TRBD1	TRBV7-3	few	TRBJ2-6	CASSPTPGQGVSGANVLTF
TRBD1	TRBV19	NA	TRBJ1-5	CASSHGQGKPQHF
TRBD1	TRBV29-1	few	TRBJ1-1	CSVFAGQRNTEAFF
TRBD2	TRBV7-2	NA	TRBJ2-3	CASSPPLWGGGDTQYF
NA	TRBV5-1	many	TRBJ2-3	CASFMDFSPGNTQYF
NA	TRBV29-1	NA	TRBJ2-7	CSVEPDDGEQYF
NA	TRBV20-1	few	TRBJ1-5	CSASGSRRRDQPQHF
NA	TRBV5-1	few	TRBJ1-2	CASSFFTNYGYTF
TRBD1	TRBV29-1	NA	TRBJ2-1	CSVEGAPGQVNEQFF
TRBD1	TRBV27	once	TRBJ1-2	CASSFTGGRDYGYTF
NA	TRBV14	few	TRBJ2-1	CASSQEVGPKTYNEQFF
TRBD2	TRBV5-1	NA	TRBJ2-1	CASRALAEAYNEQFF
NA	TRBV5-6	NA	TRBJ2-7	CASSFRGSLEQYF
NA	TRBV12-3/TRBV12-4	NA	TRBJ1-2	CASTTRWRNYGYTF
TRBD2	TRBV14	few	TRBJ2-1	CASSQGGFSGSNEQFF
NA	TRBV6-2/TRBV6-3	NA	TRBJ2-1	CASSLRIGGRDVVNEQFF
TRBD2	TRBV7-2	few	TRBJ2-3	CASSASGGAADTQYF
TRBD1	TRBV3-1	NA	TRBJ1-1	CASGQGTEAFF
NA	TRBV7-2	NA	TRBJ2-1	CASSLGGSEYEQFF
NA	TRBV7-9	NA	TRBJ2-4	CASSSRDSQIQYF
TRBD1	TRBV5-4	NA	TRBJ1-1	CASTQGDRGQLNTEAFF
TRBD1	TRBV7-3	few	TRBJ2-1	CASSKPGQGYNEQFF
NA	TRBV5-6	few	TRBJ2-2	CASSLASPGELFF
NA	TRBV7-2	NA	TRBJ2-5	CASSLMGPRETQYF
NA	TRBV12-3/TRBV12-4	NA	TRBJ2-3	CASSLRTLWSTDTQYF
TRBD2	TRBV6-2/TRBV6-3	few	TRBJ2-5	CASSPNAAGVETQYF
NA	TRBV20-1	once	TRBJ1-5	CSAYPPKHSNQPQHF
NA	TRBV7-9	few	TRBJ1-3	CASSSAILSGPLSGNTIYF
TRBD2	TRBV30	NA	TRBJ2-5	CAWTSGTGTQYF
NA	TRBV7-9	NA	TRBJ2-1	CASSPGPGTSNNEQFF
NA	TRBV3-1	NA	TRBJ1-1	CASSSWINTEAFF